This passage covers 28 T cell receptor beta chains from one sample sequenced in a study of cytomegalovirus exposure and HLA in healthy donors (TCRdb year 2017). The method was the immunoSEQ multiplex PCR assay. For the multiplex PCR, a mixture combining 60 forward primers for TCR Vbeta segments and 13 reverse primers for TCR Jbeta segments was used. TCRdb limited this immuneACCESS table to in-frame rearrangements with V and J called. A share of clones is missing; checked studies link under half to unresolved V genes, and the rest is unexplained. Here the sample has approximately 270,000 clones; about 80% occur a single time. Roughly 0.31% of the sample rests with the top ten. Sequencing was carried out using PBMCs. All receptors derive from a girl aged 2 to 9 in good health and CMV-seronegative.

V usage is TRBV4-1 and J usage is TRBJ2-2; D is perhaps TRBD2 (5 bases). The V gene lost 4 bases and the J gene lost 2 bases, with 11 bases spanning the gap. Germline CDR1 is MGHRA and CDR2 is YSYEKL. The CDR3 runs to 15 residues. This CDR3 reads CASSRRLLNTGELFF. The CDR3, as DNA: TGCGCCAGCAGCCGCCGACTACTAAACACCGGGGAGCTGTTTTTT.

The chain carries TRBV12-5 and TRBJ2-1, with 8 bases aligning to TRBD2. Germline assignment: CDR1 LGHNT and CDR2 FRNRAP. The CDR3 runs to 15 residues. V trimming: 5 bases; J trimming: 3 bases; junction bases outside the gene matches: 6. The CDR3 DNA sequence: TGTGCTAGTGGTCCCGGGGGGGTTGTCTACAATGAGCAGTTCTTC. This sequence encodes CASGPGGVVYNEQFF.

CDR3 bases: TGTGCCAGCAGCCCAACACCGGCGGCGGGCACCGGGGAGCTGTTTTTT. Encoded protein: CASSPTPAAGTGELFF. The gene calls are TRBV9 and TRBJ2-2, with D possibly being TRBD2 (5 bases). V lost 4 bases, J lost 4 bases, and 17 bases lay in between. Germline lookup yields CDR1 SGDLS and CDR2 YYNGEE. The CDR3 sequence is 16 residues long.

The table lists this clone with a few counts. This chain uses TRBV6-1 with TRBJ1-4, with D hard to call. Deletions cut 4 bases from V and 0 bases from J, with 6 bases between. Germline CDR1 and CDR2: MNHNS and SASEGT. This CDR3 is built from 14 residues. CDR3 bases: TGTGCCAGCAGTGGCACAGCAACTAATGAAAAACTGTTTTTT. Translating gives CASSGTATNEKLFF.

This clone was seen once. The CDR3 nucleotides are TGTGCCAGCAGCCGGACAGGGCTTCCGCGTGGATCACCCCTCCACTTT. Residues: CASSRTGLPRGSPLHF. The chain carries TRBV14 and TRBJ1-6, with 8 bases fitting TRBD1. V lost 4 bases and J lost 10; bases outside the gene matches: 12. The germline gives CDR1 SGHDN, CDR2 FVKESK. The CDR3 totals 16 residues.

The chain couples TRBV28 to TRBJ2-5, with D perhaps matching TRBD2 (7 bases). The CDR3 consists of 17 residues. Germline loops: CDR1 MDHEN, CDR2 SYDVKM. V gave up 1 base and J gave up 4 bases, with 19 bases separating them. CDR3: CASSLYVRGARGETQYF. As DNA, the CDR3 is TGTGCCAGCAGTTTATACGTACGGGGGGCGAGGGGAGAGACCCAGTACTTC.

This sequence joins TRBV5-1 and TRBJ2-7; D ambiguous. Germline values: CDR1 SGHRS, CDR2 YFSETQ. Trimming left V 0 bases short and J 0 bases short, with 13 bases between. The CDR3 consists of 16 residues. The CDR3: CASSLEGGLISYEQYF. The CDR3 DNA sequence: TGCGCCAGCAGCTTGGAAGGCGGTCTTATCTCCTACGAGCAGTACTTC.

This clone was detected only once. The chain combines TRBV6-5 with TRBJ2-7; D is possibly TRBD1 (6 bases). The germline V gene encodes CDR1 MNHEY and CDR2 SVGAGI. The CDR3 length is 13 residues. The CDR3 protein is CATAQGSSYEQYF. CDR3 sequence (DNA): TGTGCGACTGCGCAGGGGAGTTCCTACGAGCAGTACTTC.

The V and J genes are TRBV5-1 and TRBJ2-3; TRBD2 is a possible D gene (7 bases). This CDR3 has 17 residues. The V and J ends lost 2 bases and 0 bases respectively, with 16 bases between them. The germline V gene has CDR1 SGHRS and CDR2 YFSETQ. CDR3 loop: CASSFSGRGTSTDTQYF. The CDR3 DNA follows: TGCGCCAGCAGCTTTTCGGGGAGGGGGACTAGCACAGATACGCAGTATTTT.

This chain links TRBV9 with TRBJ2-2; 10 nucleotides align to TRBD2. The CDR3 sequence is 15 residues long. Germline-derived CDR1 and CDR2 are SGDLS and YYNGEE. The trim removed 2 bases at V and 7 bases at J, leaving 5 bases unmatched. CDR3 amino acids: CASSVGLADSGELFF. The CDR3 DNA is TGTGCCAGCAGCGTCGGACTAGCGGACAGCGGGGAGCTGTTTTTT. Together with reference TRBV9 and TRBJ2-2, the CDR3 gives the full variable domain: DSGVTQTPKHLITATGQRVTLRCSPRSGDLSVYWYQQSLDQGLQFLIQYYNGEERAKGNILERFSAQQFPDLHSELNLSSLELGDSALYFCASSVGLADSGELFFGEGSRLTVL.

V gene TRBV13 combines with J gene TRBJ1-1; a possible D gene is TRBD1 (5 bases). The CDR3 covers 15 residues. V was clipped by 1 base and J by 1 base, with 10 bases between them. Germline V CDR1 and CDR2: PRHDT, FYEKMQ (reference sequence). CDR3 protein: CASSLVSGKNTEAFF. The CDR3 DNA reads as TGTGCCAGCAGCTTAGTTTCAGGGAAGAACACTGAAGCTTTCTTT.

The chain couples TRBV28 to TRBJ1-2, with 8 bases fitting TRBD1. V was pared by 3 bases and J by 7 bases, with 10 bases of the junction left unmatched. The CDR3 has 15 residues. Germline V gene lookup returns CDR1 MDHEN and CDR2 SYDVKM. The CDR3 loop is CASSFLYRGVGGYTF. DNA for the CDR3: TGTGCCAGCAGTTTCCTATACAGGGGGGTGGGTGGCTACACCTTC.

The chain employs TRBV19 and TRBJ2-7; a possible D gene is TRBD2 (5 bases). CDR3 size: 11 residues. Trimming left V 9 bases short and J 4 bases short, with 10 bases between. Germline V gene data show CDR1 as LNHDA and CDR2 as SQIVND (reference sequence). The CDR3 protein is CASSDLYEQYF. The DNA of the CDR3 is TGTGCCAGCTCGGACTTATACGAGCAGTACTTC.

The chain joins TRBV7-6 to TRBJ2-7, with D possibly matching TRBD2 (7 bases). Between the trimmed V and J ends, which lost 2 bases and 6 bases, there was a span of 20 bases. The CDR3 spans 16 residues. Germline V gives CDR1 SGHVS, CDR2 FNYEAQ. The CDR3 reads CASSLRRGGGSGEQYF. In nucleotides, the CDR3 is TGTGCCAGCAGCTTAAGGCGCGGGGGCGGGTCGGGCGAGCAGTACTTC. Drawing the rest from reference TRBV7-6 and TRBJ2-7, the complete variable domain is GAGVSQSPRYKVTKRGQDVALRCDPISGHVSLYWYRQALGQGPEFLTYFNYEAQQDKSGLPNDRFSAERPEGSISTLTIQRTEQRDSAMYRCASSLRRGGGSGEQYFGPGTRLTVT.

This chain links TRBV18 with TRBJ1-6, with 7 bases matching TRBD1. Germline V CDR1 and CDR2: KGHSH, LQKENI. The CDR3 sequence is 16 residues long. Losses at the gene ends were 3 bases for V and 2 bases for J; bases not matched to a gene: 4. The CDR3 loop is CASSPGQTAYNSPLHF. CDR3 nucleotide sequence: TGTGCCAGCTCACCGGGACAGACCGCCTATAATTCACCCCTCCACTTT.

This rearrangement joins TRBV14 to TRBJ2-7; no definite D call. CDR3 length equals 15 residues. Trimming took 0 bases from V and 2 from J, leaving 11 bases between them. Germline V gene lookup returns CDR1 SGHDN and CDR2 FVKESK. The CDR3 DNA reads as TGTGCCAGCAGCCAAGATCCGTCCTTCCCCTACGAGCAGTACTTC. This gives the protein CASSQDPSFPYEQYF.

This clone was seen a handful of times. The chain is built from TRBV7-9 and TRBJ1-1; possibly TRBD1 for D (5 bases). CDR3 length: 16 amino acids. V gave up 4 bases and J gave up 0 bases, with 15 bases separating them. CDR1 is SEHNR and CDR2 is FQNEAQ in the germline V gene (reference sequence). The CDR3 sequence is CASSSRVRGMNTEAFF. CDR3 nucleotide sequence: TGTGCCAGCAGCTCCAGGGTTCGGGGGATGAACACTGAAGCTTTCTTT.

This clone occurred a few times. The rearrangement links TRBV5-4 to TRBJ2-3, with 10 bases that match TRBD2. With 0 bases clipped from V and 2 bases from J, the junction kept 3 bases outside the gene matches. CDR1 SGHNT and CDR2 YYREEE come from the germline V gene (reference sequence). This CDR3 contains 16 residues. The CDR3 DNA sequence: TGTGCCAGCAGCTTGGGACTAGCGGGTCTCACAGATACGCAGTATTTT. Translation gives CASSLGLAGLTDTQYF. The full variable domain, with the rest looked up from reference TRBV5-4 and TRBJ2-3, is ETGVTQSPTHLIKTRGQQVTLRCSSQSGHNTVSWYQQALGQGPQFIFQYYREEENGRGNFPPRFSGLQFPNYSSELNVNALELDDSALYLCASSLGLAGLTDTQYFGPGTRLTVL.

In DNA form, the CDR3 reads TGTGCCAGCTCCACACTGCCCGGCGGGTCAGACACTGAAGCTTTCTTT. Translated: CASSTLPGGSDTEAFF. The chain links TRBV18 to TRBJ1-1; D is ambiguous. Trimming cost V 6 bases and J 3 bases, with 20 bases left between them. The CDR3 is made up of 16 amino acids. Germline CDR1 reads KGHSH; CDR2 reads LQKENI.

The V call is TRBV6-1, the J call TRBJ1-1; D call uncertain. Trimming took off 2 bases at V and 7 bases at J, with 14 bases between the two ends. Germline CDR1 reads MNHNS; CDR2 reads SASEGT. CDR3 length: 14 residues. CDR3 protein: CASSERWWQREAFF. The CDR3, as DNA: TGTGCCAGCAGTGAAAGGTGGTGGCAGCGTGAAGCTTTCTTT.

This chain connects TRBV5-1 to TRBJ2-3; 16 bases match TRBD2. Germline loops: CDR1 SGHRS, CDR2 YFSETQ. V lost 4 bases and J lost 2; bases outside the gene matches: 16. This CDR3 spans 21 amino acids. This CDR3 reads CASSPGLAGGPRIAFTDTQYF. CDR3 coding DNA: TGCGCCAGCAGCCCGGGACTAGCGGGGGGGCCACGAATAGCTTTCACAGATACGCAGTATTTT.

The chain has TRBV10-3 and TRBJ2-7; D is perhaps TRBD1 (6 bases). The germline gives CDR1 ENHRY, CDR2 SYGVKD. The CDR3 consists of 13 residues. V was cut by 5 bases and J by 3 bases, with 11 bases left in between. The CDR3 protein is CAISKQGNYEQYF. CDR3 nucleotide sequence: TGTGCCATCAGTAAACAGGGTAACTACGAGCAGTACTTC.

The chain is built from TRBV9 and TRBJ1-5; tentative D call: TRBD1 (6 bases). Germline CDR1 is SGDLS and CDR2 is YYNGEE. This CDR3 is 14 amino acids long. Deletions cut 3 bases from V and 5 bases from J, with 12 bases between. The CDR3 sequence is CASSAGTRHQPQHF. The CDR3 DNA is TGTGCCAGCAGCGCAGGGACACGGCATCAGCCCCAGCATTTT.

This clone was recorded only once. The V and J genes are TRBV5-1 and TRBJ2-1; 10 bases are a match to TRBD2. The germline CDR1 and CDR2 sequences are SGHRS and YFSETQ. Trimming removed 2 bases from V and 7 bases from J; junction bases left unmatched: 3. The CDR3 is 14 residues long. The CDR3 nucleotides read TGCGCCAGCAGCTTCCGAGCGGGGGGGAATGAGCAGTTCTTC. Translated, it gives CASSFRAGGNEQFF.

V is TRBV2 and J is TRBJ2-5; TRBD1 agrees at 12 bases. The J call may be mistaken, given a closer DNA end match to TRBJ2-7. This CDR3 contains 13 residues. Germline CDR1 SNHLY, CDR2 FYNNEI. CDR3 nucleotide sequence: TGTGCCGGGGACAGGGGGCCCGGATACGAGCAGTACTTC. This sequence encodes CAGDRGPGYEQYF.

This clone was recorded only once. The chain couples TRBV18 to TRBJ2-7, with a weak D call TRBD1 (7 bases). V lost 4 bases and J lost 0, with 13 bases in between. CDR1 KGHSH and CDR2 LQKENI come from the germline V gene. This CDR3 is built from 15 residues. The CDR3 reads CASSLGGQSSYEQYF. CDR3 coding DNA: TGTGCCAGCTCACTCGGGGGACAGTCCTCCTACGAGCAGTACTTC.

J is TRBJ2-7 and V is TRBV27, with TRBD1 as a possible D gene (5 bases). Germline lookup yields CDR1 MNHEY and CDR2 SMNVEV (reference sequence). Trimming pared 4 bases from V and 4 bases from J, leaving 11 bases between. This CDR3 spans 13 amino acids. CDR3 amino acids: CASSSGSGYEQYF. The DNA of the CDR3 is TGTGCCAGCAGTTCAGGGTCTGGATACGAGCAGTACTTC.

The chain uses TRBV30 and TRBJ2-1, with D perhaps matching TRBD2 (6 bases). V was pared by 0 bases and J by 5 bases, with 17 bases between. This CDR3 is built from 16 residues. Per germline, CDR1 GTSNPN and CDR2 SVGIG (reference sequence). In nucleotides, the CDR3 is TGTGCCTGGAGTGTCATAGCGGTGGGGCCGAACAATGAGCAGTTCTTC. Translated, it gives CAWSVIAVGPNNEQFF. The full variable domain, completed using reference TRBV30 and TRBJ2-1, is SQTIHQWPATLVQPVGSPLSLECTVEGTSNPNLYWYRQAAGRGLQLLFYSVGIGQISSEVPQNLSASRPQDRQFILSSKKLLLSDSGFYLCAWSVIAVGPNNEQFFGPGTRLTVL.